One TCR beta chain is described in this entry. Its antigen is currently unknown. This entry comes from a study of T cells in Graves' hyperthyroidism and ophthalmopathy. Across the whole study: Initial diagnosis, before any treatment, was when peripheral blood was collected. Overall study findings and caveats: It was a median approximately 6.9 months before onset that the model predicted ophthalmopathy.

Template material for amplifying TCR beta CDR3 regions consisted of RNA transcripts. In the first-round RT-PCR of the TCR CDR3, the HTBI primer set was used. TCRdb called the multiplex PCR reads again in MiXCR, with one record for every CDR3 protein. This repertoire shows hundreds of thousands of distinct CDR3 sequences, around 22% found once; its top ten account for about 60%. 10 ml of fresh peripheral blood supplied the PBMCs. The clonotype was recovered from a man aged 25-45 years with Graves' ophthalmopathy. What was sequenced was blood.

Here the CDR3 reads CASSYPTEKGSYEQYF. The CDR3 DNA is TGTGCCAGCAGTTACCCTACGGAGAAGGGCTCCTACGAGCAGTACTTC. The V gene is TRBV6-1, the J gene TRBJ2-7; D unresolved. This CDR3 region has 16 residues. The V gene's germline CDR1 is MNHNS and CDR2 SASEGT. Trimming took 5 bases from V and 0 from J, leaving 17 bases between them.